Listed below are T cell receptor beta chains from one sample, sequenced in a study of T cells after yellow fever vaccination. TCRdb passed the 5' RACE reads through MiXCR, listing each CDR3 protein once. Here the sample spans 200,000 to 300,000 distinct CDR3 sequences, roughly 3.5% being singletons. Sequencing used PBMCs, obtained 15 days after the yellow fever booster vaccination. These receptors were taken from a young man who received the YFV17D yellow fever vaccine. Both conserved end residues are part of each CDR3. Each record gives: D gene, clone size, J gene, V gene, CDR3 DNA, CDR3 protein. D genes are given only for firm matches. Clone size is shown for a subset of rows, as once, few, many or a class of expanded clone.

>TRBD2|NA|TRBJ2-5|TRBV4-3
TGCGCCAGCAGCCAAGGGGGGGGAACTCAAGAGACCCAGTACTTC
CASSQGGGTQETQYF
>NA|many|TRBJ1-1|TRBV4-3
TGCGCCAGCAGCCAAGATTGGGGGAAGGCAGCTTTCTTT
CASSQDWGKAAFF
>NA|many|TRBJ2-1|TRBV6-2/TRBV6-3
TGTGCCAGCAGCTACCCCGGTGAGCAGTTCTTC
CASSYPGEQFF
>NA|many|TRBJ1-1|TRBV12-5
TGTGCTAGTGGTTTGTCCCCCCGAGCTGAGAACACTGAAGCTTTCTTT
CASGLSPRAENTEAFF
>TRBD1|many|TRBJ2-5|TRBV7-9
TGTGCCAGCAGCTTAGCAGGGGGCGCTTTCGGAGAGACCCAGTACTTC
CASSLAGGAFGETQYF
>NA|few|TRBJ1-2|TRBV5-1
TGCGCCAGCAGGGGGAAACAGGGAACAGCTAACTATGGCTACACCTTC
CASRGKQGTANYGYTF
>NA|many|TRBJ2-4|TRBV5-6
TGTGCCAGCAGCTTGGTATCGTGGGACGCCAAAAACATTCAGTACTTC
CASSLVSWDAKNIQYF
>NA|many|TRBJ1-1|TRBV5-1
TGCGCCAGCAGCCCGGGGTCCAGAAGGACTGAAGCTTTCTTT
CASSPGSRRTEAFF
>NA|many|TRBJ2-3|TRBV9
TGTGCCAGCAGCGGACACGAGGCTAGGGGAGATACGCAGTATTTT
CASSGHEARGDTQYF
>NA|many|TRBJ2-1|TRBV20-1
TGCAGTGCTTATGACAGCTACAACAATGAGCAGTTCTTC
CSAYDSYNNEQFF
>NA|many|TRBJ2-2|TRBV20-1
TGCAGTGCTAGGGAGGTTAACACCGGGGAGCTGTTTTTT
CSAREVNTGELFF
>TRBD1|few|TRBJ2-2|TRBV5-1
TGCGCCAGCAGCACGCCCGGGACAGCCGGGGAGCTGTTTTTT
CASSTPGTAGELFF
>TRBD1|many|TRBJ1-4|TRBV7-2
TGTGCCAGCAGCTTAGCTACCGGGACAGGATTTAATGAAAAACTGTTTTTT
CASSLATGTGFNEKLFF
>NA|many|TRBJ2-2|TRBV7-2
TGTGCCAGCAGCTCGGACGTCACCGGGGAGCTGTTTTTT
CASSSDVTGELFF
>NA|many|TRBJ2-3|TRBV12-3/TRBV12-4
TGTGCCAGCAGCCCCCCCCTGCGGATCAACACAGATACGCAGTATTTT
CASSPPLRINTDTQYF
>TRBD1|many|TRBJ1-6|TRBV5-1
TGCGCCAGCAGCAACCGGACAGGTTTATATAATTCACCCCTCCACTTT
CASSNRTGLYNSPLHF
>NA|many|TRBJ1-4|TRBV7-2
TGTGCCAGCAGCCCCAGGACCGAAAATGAAAAACTGTTTTTT
CASSPRTENEKLFF
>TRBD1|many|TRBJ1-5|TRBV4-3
TGCGCCAGCAGCCCAGATAGTCCGGGACAGGGCTCTCAGCCCCAGCATTTT
CASSPDSPGQGSQPQHF
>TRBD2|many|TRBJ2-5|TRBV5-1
TGCGCCAGCAGCGGCGGGACTAGCGAGACCCAGTACTTC
CASSGGTSETQYF
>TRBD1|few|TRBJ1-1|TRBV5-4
TGTGCCAGCAGCTTGTTGACAGGGGGATTGGAAGCTTTCTTT
CASSLLTGGLEAFF
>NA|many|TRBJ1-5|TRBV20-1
TGCAGTGCTAGAGATTGGCGGGAGCGAAATCAGCCCCAGCATTTT
CSARDWRERNQPQHF
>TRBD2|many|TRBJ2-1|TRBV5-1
TGCGCCAGCTATTCCGGGACTAGCGGGGCCGAGCAGTTCTTC
CASYSGTSGAEQFF
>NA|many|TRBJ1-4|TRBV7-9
TGTGCCAGCAGCCCCCGGTTCGGCGGGACTAATGAAAAACTGTTTTTT
CASSPRFGGTNEKLFF
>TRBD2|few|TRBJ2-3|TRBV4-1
TGCGCCAGCAGCCAAGATCCCGGGGGGAAGAGTACAGATACGCAGTATTTT
CASSQDPGGKSTDTQYF
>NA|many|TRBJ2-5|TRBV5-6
TGTGCCAGCAGCGTTTCACCTAGGGAGACCCAGTACTTC
CASSVSPRETQYF
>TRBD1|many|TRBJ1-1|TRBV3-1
TGTGCCAGCAGCCTCATTCCCACAGGGGCCCGGACTGAAGCTTTCTTT
CASSLIPTGARTEAFF
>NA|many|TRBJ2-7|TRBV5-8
TGTGCCAGCAGCCCCCCCGGGGCCTACGAGCAGTACTTC
CASSPPGAYEQYF
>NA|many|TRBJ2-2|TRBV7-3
TGTGCCAGCAGCCCCCCTAACACTGGTGGCACCGGGGAGCTGTTTTTT
CASSPPNTGGTGELFF
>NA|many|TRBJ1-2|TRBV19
TGTGCCAGTAGTATAGTCGCCGGTAGAATGTATGGCTACACCTTC
CASSIVAGRMYGYTF
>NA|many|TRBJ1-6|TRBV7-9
TGTGCCAGCAGCTTAGAGCCGGTTGCTAATTCACCCCTCCACTTT
CASSLEPVANSPLHF
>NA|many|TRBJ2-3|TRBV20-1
TGCAGTGCTAGCAAGGGTTGGTCAGATACGCAGTATTTT
CSASKGWSDTQYF
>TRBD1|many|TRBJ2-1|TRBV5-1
TGCGCCAGCGGAGTACTAAGACAGGGGAATTTAGATGAGCAGTTCTTC
CASGVLRQGNLDEQFF
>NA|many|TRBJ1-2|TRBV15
TGTGCCACCAGCAGACCACCGGACACCCACAACTTCTTC
CATSRPPDTHNFF
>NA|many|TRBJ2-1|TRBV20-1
TGCAGTGGAGGTCTAAGTGGGAATGAGCAGTTCTTC
CSGGLSGNEQFF
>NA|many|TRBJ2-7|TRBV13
TGTGCCAGCAGCGGCAGAGGGTACGAGCAGTACTTC
CASSGRGYEQYF
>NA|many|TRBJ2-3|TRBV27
TGTGCCAGCAGTTTACGGCAGGGGAGACCAGATACGCAGTATTTT
CASSLRQGRPDTQYF
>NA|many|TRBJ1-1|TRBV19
TGTGCCAGTAGTATAATTGGCAGCTCAAGCGAAGCTTTCTTT
CASSIIGSSSEAFF
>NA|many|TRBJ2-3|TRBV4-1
TGCGCCAGCAGCCAAGAATCTAGCACAGATACGCAGTATTTT
CASSQESSTDTQYF
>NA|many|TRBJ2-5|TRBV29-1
TGCAGCGTCAAACTAGTAGGAGAAGAGACCCAGTACTTC
CSVKLVGEETQYF
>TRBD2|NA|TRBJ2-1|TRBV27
TGTGCCAGCGGGACTAGCGGGGGCTCCTACAATGAGCAGTTCTTC
CASGTSGGSYNEQFF
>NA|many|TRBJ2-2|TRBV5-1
TGCGCCAGCAGCCCTGCCCGGGCCACGAACACCGGGGAGCTGTTTTTT
CASSPARATNTGELFF
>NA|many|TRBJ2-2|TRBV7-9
TGTGCCAGCAGCTTCTCAGGGTCCGGGGAGCTGTTTTTT
CASSFSGSGELFF
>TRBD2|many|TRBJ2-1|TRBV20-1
TGCAGTGCTAGAGTATTGCGACTAGCGGGGGGGCGGGATGAGCAGTTCTTC
CSARVLRLAGGRDEQFF
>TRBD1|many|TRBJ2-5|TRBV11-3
TGTGCCAGCAGCCACCGACAGGGGGGCATGGTGGTCCAGTACTTC
CASSHRQGGMVVQYF
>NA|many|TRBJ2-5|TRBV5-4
TGTGCCAGCAGACTGAGGGATGTTGAAGAGACCCAGTACTTC
CASRLRDVEETQYF
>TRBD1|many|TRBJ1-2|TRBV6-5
TGTGCCAGCAGTTACATCACAGGGGGCGATTATGGCTACACCTTC
CASSYITGGDYGYTF
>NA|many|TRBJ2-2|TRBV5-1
TGCGCCAGCAGCTTGGCCCTGGCCGGGGAGCTGTTTTTT
CASSLALAGELFF
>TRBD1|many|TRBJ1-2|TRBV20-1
TGCAGTGCTAGCCGACAGGGGGGTGGCTACACCTTC
CSASRQGGGYTF
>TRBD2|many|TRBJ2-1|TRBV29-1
TGCAGCGGCGGTAGCGGGGAACGCAATGAGCAGTTCTTC
CSGGSGERNEQFF
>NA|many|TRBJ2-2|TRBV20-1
TGCAGTGCTAGAGCCCTCGACAGCTCCGGGGAGCTGTTTTTT
CSARALDSSGELFF
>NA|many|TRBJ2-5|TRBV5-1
TGCGCCAGCAGCGTGCAGGGGAGGGGAGTTGAGACCCAGTACTTC
CASSVQGRGVETQYF
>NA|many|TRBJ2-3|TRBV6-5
TGTTCGACCGCGCAGGCCAGGGGCACAGATACGCAGTATTTT
CSTAQARGTDTQYF
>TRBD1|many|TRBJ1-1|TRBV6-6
TGTGCCAGCAGCCCCCGCAGGGGGCGCATCACTGAAGCTTTCTTT
CASSPRRGRITEAFF
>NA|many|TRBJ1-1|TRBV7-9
TGTGCCAGCAGATTAGCAAGGGTGGAGGACACTGAAGCTTTCTTT
CASRLARVEDTEAFF